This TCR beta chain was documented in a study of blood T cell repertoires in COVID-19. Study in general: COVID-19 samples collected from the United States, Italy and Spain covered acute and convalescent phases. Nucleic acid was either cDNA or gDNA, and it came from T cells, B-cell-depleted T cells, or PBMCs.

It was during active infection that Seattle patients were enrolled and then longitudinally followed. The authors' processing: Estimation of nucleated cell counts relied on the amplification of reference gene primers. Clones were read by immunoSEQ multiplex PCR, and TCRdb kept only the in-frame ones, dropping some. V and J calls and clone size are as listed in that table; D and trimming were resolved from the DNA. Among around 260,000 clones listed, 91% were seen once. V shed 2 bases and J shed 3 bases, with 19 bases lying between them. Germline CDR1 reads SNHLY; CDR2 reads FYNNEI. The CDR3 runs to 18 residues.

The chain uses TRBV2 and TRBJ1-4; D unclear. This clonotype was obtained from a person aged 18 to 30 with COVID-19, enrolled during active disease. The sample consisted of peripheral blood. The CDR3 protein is CASSETERTFAPNEKLFF. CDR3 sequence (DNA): TGTGCCAGCAGTGAAACGGAGAGAACATTTGCCCCTAATGAAAAACTGTTTTTT.